The 9 T cell receptor beta chains reported below all come from one sample, sequenced in a study of low-dose radiotherapy and immunotherapy resistance in tumors. This sample's time point: before trial treatment. cDNA synthesis used a TRAV/TRBV-specific primer set for both chains. TCRs were amplified for roughly 22 PCR cycles with a constant-region primer and V-primer adapter. One entry per CDR3 protein results from TCRdb running MiXCR on the reads. The repertoire holds 60,000 to 75,000 distinct CDR3 sequences, with 26% as singletons. Specimen: PBMCs, collected before treatment. The receptors here all came from a male donor with rectosigmoid adenocarcinoma.

There are many counts of this clonotype. CDR3 nucleotides: TGCGCCAGCAGCCAAGAGCCCGATACGCAGTATTTT. It is translated as CASSQEPDTQYF. J is TRBJ2-3 and V is TRBV1. TRBV1 is labeled a pseudogene. CDR3 length: 12 amino acids.

The sample holds many counts of this clonotype. The chain uses TRBV28 and TRBJ1-6; no clear D gene. Trimming took off 7 bases at V and 10 bases at J, with 14 bases between the two ends. Germline CDR1 reads MDHEN; CDR2 reads SYDVKM. The CDR3 is 13 amino acids. The CDR3 nucleotides are TGTGCCAGCATAAGGCGGGGTGGATCACCCCTCCACTTT. Translation: CASIRRGGSPLHF.

J is TRBJ2-2 and V is TRBV28; unclear D gene. V was cut by 6 bases and J by 7 bases, with 3 bases left in between. CDR1 MDHEN and CDR2 SYDVKM come from the germline V gene. The CDR3 is 10 residues long. DNA of the CDR3: TGTGCCAGCAGCCTCGGGGAGCTGTTTTTT. Its translation is CASSLGELFF. Using reference TRBV28 and TRBJ2-2 for the parts outside the CDR3, the full variable domain is DVKVTQSSRYLVKRTGEKVFLECVQDMDHENMFWYRQDPGLGLRLIYFSYDVKMKEKGDIPEGYSVSREKKERFSLILESASTNQTSMYLCASSLGELFFGEGSRLTVL.

As regards this clonotype: It differs at one base from a far larger clone, so likely a read error. V and J are TRBV6-8 and TRBJ2-7; 8 nucleotides line up with TRBD2. This CDR3 has 18 residues. Germline V gene data show CDR1 as MNHGY and CDR2 as SAAAGT. Unmatched junction bases numbered 17, after V lost 0 bases and J lost 7 bases. In nucleotides, the CDR3 is TGTGCCAGCAGTTACTCGGGCCTCGGGGCGGGAGGTGATAATGAGCAGTACTTC. Its translation: CASSYSGLGAGGDNEQYF.

This clonotype was seen many times. The chain has TRBV20-1 and TRBJ1-5; D call uncertain. Germline CDR1 and CDR2: DFQATT and SNEGSKA (reference sequence). The CDR3 has 13 residues. The V gene lost 3 bases and the J gene lost 4 bases, with 10 bases spanning the gap. Written as DNA, the CDR3 is TGCAGTGCTAGTCTCTACCGTAATCAGCCCCAGCATTTT. Residues: CSASLYRNQPQHF.

Ten or more counts support this clonotype. The rearrangement links TRBV9 to TRBJ2-7, with a possible D match to TRBD1 (6 bases). CDR3 length equals 14 residues. In germline, CDR1 is SGDLS, CDR2 YYNGEE. V shed 4 bases and J shed 5 bases, with 16 bases lying between them. CDR3 DNA sequence: TGTGCCAGCAGCCCAGGGACACTTCAAGACGAGCAGTACTTC. It yields the protein CASSPGTLQDEQYF.

This clonotype was recorded many times. The V and J genes are TRBV6-1 and TRBJ2-7; TRBD1 might be the D (5 bases). The V end lost 6 bases, the J end lost 2 bases, and 11 bases lay between the germline ends. In germline, CDR1 is MNHNS, CDR2 SASEGT. The CDR3 loop spans 13 amino acids. Written as DNA, the CDR3 is TGTGCCAGCAGGCCAGTACAGGCCTACGAGCAGTACTTC. This gives the protein CASRPVQAYEQYF.

This clonotype was seen a few times. The V gene is TRBV19, the J gene TRBJ1-4; no clear D gene. V lost 3 bases and J lost 8, with 19 bases in between. There are 16 residues in the CDR3. CDR1 LNHDA and CDR2 SQIVND come from the germline V gene (reference sequence). The CDR3, as DNA: TGTGCCAGTAGTATTCGGTCGACCGGGGTTGGGGAAAAACTGTTTTTT. Translation gives CASSIRSTGVGEKLFF.

This clonotype was detected ten times or more. The chain uses TRBV27 and TRBJ1-5; no definite D call. This CDR3 has 12 residues. Trimming removed 2 bases at V and 5 bases at J, with 4 bases between. Germline CDR1 MNHEY, CDR2 SMNVEV (reference sequence). The CDR3, as DNA: TGTGCCAGCAGTTTAGGACATCAGCCCCAGCATTTT. Translating it yields CASSLGHQPQHF.